This T cell receptor beta chain was sequenced during a study of OX40 agonist ivuxolimab in advanced cancers. Study information: Among those enrolled, mean age was around 60 years (range 23 to 79) and 75% to 85% were male. Study outcomes and limitations: Near-lowest levels of clonal expansion characterized partial responders at 0.1-3.0 mg/kg.

As regards this clone: What it binds is unknown.

Here immunoSEQ multiplex PCR was the method, and the copy in TCRdb shows in-frame clones only, minus some. This sample yields roughly 60,000 clones, of which 70% to 90% are seen a single time; more than 4.5% belongs to the top ten. The V end lost 1 base, the J end lost 1 base, and 7 bases lay between the germline ends. The CDR3 contains 14 residues. Per germline, CDR1 SGHTS and CDR2 YDEGEE. Patients were ineligible given autoimmune disease history or systemic immunosuppression. Source: CD4+ or CD8+ T cells sorted from blood, taken in a trial of the OX40 agonist ivuxolimab. The rearrangement uses TRBV5-8 and TRBJ2-3; no definite D call. The TCR originated in an adult with an advanced solid tumor such as melanoma, head and neck, liver or kidney cancer. The CDR3 protein is CASSLPPGTDTQYF. CDR3 nucleotide sequence: TGTGCCAGCAGCTTGCCACCAGGCACAGATACGCAGTATTTT.